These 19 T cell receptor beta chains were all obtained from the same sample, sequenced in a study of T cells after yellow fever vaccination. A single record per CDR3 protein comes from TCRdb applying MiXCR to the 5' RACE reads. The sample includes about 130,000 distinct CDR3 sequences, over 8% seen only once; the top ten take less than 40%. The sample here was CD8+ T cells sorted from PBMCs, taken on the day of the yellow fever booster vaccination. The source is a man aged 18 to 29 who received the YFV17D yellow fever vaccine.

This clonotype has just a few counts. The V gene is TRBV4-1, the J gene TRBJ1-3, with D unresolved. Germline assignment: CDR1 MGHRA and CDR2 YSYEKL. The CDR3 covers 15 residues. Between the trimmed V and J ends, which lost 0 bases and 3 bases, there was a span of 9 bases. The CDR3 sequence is CASSQDRGGGNTIYF. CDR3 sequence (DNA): TGCGCCAGCAGCCAAGATCGGGGTGGTGGAAACACCATATATTTT.

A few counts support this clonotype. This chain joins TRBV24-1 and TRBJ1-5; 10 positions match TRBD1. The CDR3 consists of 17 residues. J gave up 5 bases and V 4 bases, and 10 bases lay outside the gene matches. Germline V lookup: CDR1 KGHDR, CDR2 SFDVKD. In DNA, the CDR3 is TGTGCCACCAGTGAGCCTGGGACAGGGGAGGAGGATCAGCCCCAGCATTTT. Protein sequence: CATSEPGTGEEDQPQHF.

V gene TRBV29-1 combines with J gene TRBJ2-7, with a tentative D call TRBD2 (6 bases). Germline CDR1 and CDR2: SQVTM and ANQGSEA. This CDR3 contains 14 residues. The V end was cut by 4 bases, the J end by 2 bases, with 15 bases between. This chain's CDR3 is CSVGGVGVAYEQYF. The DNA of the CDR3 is TGCAGCGTTGGGGGGGTCGGGGTGGCCTACGAGCAGTACTTC.

CDR3 sequence reads: CARTVMNTEAFF. DNA of the CDR3: TGTGCCAGAACTGTAATGAACACTGAAGCTTTCTTT. The chain links TRBV2 to TRBJ1-1, with no clear D. Germline CDR1 and CDR2: SNHLY and FYNNEI. The CDR3 is made up of 12 amino acids. Trimming stripped 9 bases from V and 0 bases from J, with 8 bases between.

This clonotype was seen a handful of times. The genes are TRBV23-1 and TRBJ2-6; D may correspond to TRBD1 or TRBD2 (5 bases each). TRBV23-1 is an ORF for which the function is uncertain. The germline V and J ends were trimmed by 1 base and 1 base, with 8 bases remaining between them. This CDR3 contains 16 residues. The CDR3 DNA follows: TGCGCCAGCAGTCAATGGGGGTCTTCTGGGGCCAACGTCCTGACTTTC. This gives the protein CASSQWGSSGANVLTF.

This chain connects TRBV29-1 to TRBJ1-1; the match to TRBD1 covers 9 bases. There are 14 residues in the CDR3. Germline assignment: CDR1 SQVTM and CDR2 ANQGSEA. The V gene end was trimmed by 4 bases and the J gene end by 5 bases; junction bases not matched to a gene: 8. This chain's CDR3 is CSVGGTGTTTEAFF. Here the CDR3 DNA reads TGCAGCGTTGGGGGGACAGGGACAACGACTGAAGCTTTCTTT.

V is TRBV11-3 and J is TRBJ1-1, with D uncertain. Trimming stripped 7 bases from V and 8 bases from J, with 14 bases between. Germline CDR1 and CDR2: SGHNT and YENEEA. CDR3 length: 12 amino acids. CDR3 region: CASKSPGTEAFF. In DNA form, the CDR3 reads TGTGCCAGCAAATCCCCGGGCACAGAAGCTTTCTTT.

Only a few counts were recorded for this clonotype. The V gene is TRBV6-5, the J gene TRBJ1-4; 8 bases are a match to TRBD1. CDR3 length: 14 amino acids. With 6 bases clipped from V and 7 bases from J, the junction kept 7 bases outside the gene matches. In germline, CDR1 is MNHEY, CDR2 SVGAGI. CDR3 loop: CASRDGQGSEKLFF. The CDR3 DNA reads TGTGCCAGCAGAGACGGACAGGGAAGTGAAAAACTGTTTTTT.

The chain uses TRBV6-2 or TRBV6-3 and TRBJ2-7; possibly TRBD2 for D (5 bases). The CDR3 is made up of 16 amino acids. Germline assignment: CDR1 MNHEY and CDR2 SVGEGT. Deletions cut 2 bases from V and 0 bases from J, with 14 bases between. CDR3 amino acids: CASSYGETTSSYEQYV. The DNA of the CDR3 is TGTGCCAGCAGTTACGGGGAGACAACGAGCTCCTACGAGCAGTACGTC.

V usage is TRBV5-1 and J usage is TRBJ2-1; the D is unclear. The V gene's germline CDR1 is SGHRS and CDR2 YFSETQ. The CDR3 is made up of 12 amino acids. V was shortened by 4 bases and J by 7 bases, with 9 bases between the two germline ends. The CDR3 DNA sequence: TGCGCCAGCAGCCAATGGATAAATGAGCAGTTCTTC. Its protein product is CASSQWINEQFF. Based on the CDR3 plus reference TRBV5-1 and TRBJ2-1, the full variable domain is KAGVTQTPRYLIKTRGQQVTLSCSPISGHRSVSWYQQTPGQGLQFLFEYFSETQRNKGNFPGRFSGRQFSNSRSEMNVSTLELGDSALYLCASSQWINEQFFGPGTRLTVL.

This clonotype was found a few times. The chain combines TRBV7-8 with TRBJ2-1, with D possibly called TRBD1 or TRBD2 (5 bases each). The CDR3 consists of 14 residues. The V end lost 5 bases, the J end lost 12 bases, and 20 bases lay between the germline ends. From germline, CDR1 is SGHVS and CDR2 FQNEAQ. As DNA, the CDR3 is TGTGCCAGCAGCCCCGAGGGGCAGCGCCGGGGGCAGTTCTTC. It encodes CASSPEGQRRGQFF.

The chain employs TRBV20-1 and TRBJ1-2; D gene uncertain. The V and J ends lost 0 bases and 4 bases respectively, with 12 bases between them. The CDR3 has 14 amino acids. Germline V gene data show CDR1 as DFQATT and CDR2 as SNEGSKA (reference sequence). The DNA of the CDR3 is TGCAGTGCTAGAGAAAGGGAGGTGCGCTATGGCTACACCTTC. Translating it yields CSAREREVRYGYTF.

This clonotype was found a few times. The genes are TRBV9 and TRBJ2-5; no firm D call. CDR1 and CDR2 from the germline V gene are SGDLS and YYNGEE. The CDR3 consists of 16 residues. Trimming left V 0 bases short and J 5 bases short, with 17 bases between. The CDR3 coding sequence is TGTGCCAGCAGCGTAGGACGTCGGACGGACGGGGAGACCCAGTACTTC. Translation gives CASSVGRRTDGETQYF.

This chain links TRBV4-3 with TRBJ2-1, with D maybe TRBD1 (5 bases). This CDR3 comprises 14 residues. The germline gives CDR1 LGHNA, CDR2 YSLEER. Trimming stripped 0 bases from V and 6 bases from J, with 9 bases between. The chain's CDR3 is CASSQEFDSNEQFF. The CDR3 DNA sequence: TGCGCCAGCAGCCAAGAGTTCGACAGCAATGAGCAGTTCTTC.

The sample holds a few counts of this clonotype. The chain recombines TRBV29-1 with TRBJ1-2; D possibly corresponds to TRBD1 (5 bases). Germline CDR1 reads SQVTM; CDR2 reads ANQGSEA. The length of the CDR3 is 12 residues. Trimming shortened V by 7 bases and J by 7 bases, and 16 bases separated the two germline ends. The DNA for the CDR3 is TGCAGCGCCACATCCGGGACGGGTGGCTACACCTTC. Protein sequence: CSATSGTGGYTF.

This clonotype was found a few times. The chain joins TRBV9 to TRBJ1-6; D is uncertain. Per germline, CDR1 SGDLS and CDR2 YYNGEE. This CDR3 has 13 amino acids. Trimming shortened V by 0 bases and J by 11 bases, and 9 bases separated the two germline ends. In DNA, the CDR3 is TGTGCCAGCAGCGTAGGAGGTCAGACACCCCTCCACTTT. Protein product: CASSVGGQTPLHF.

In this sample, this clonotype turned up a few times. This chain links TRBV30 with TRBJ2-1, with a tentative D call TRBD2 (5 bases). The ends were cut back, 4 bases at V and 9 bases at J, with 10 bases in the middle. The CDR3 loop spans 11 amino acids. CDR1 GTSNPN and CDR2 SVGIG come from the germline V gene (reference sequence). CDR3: CAWNVGSEQFF. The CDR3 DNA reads TGTGCCTGGAACGTTGGGAGTGAGCAGTTCTTC.

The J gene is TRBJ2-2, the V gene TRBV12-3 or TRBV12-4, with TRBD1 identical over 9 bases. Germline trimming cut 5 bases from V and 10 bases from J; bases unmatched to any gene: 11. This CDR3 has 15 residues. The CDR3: CASSIRDRVFEELFF. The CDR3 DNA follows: TGTGCCAGCAGTATCCGGGACAGGGTTTTCGAGGAGCTGTTTTTT.

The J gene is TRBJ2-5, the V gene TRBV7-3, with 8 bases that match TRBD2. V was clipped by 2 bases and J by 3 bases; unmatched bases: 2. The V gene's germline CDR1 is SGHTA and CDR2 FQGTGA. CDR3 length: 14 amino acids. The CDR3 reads CASSLYGGEETQYF. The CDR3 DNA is TGTGCCAGCAGCTTATACGGGGGGGAAGAGACCCAGTACTTC.